This T cell receptor (beta chain) emerged from a study of control samples from healthy donors and cancer patients. Per germline, CDR1 MDHEN and CDR2 SYDVKM. The ends lost 2 bases at V and 6 bases at J; junction bases unmatched: 16. This CDR3 comprises 19 residues. Assay used: immunoSEQ multiplex PCR; TCRdb lists only in-frame clones, some missing. The table includes roughly 120,000 clones, around nine tenths detected once. The chain recombines TRBV28 with TRBJ1-6, with 7 bases matching TRBD1. The sequence derives from a woman aged 55 to 70 with lung cancer. Source material: PBMCs. This CDR3 is CASSLPIFLTGDLNSPLHF. The CDR3 nucleotides read TGTGCCAGCAGTTTACCCATATTTCTCACAGGGGACCTTAATTCACCCCTCCACTTT.